The 13 T cell receptor beta chains presented below share a single source sample, sequenced in a study of cytomegalovirus exposure and HLA in healthy donors. With 60 Vbeta and 13 Jbeta primers, the PCR was carried out. The assay was immunoSEQ multiplex PCR, and TCRdb's table has in-frame clones only and misses some. The sample has about 180,000 clones, around 85% seen once. Sample: PBMCs. These receptors came from a boy aged 2 to 9 in good health and CMV-seronegative.

V usage is TRBV28 and J usage is TRBJ2-5; 15 bases agree with TRBD2. The J call may not be correct, given that the DNA end is closer to TRBJ2-7. CDR1 MDHEN and CDR2 SYDVKM come from the germline V gene. This CDR3 comprises 19 residues. The DNA of the CDR3 is TGTGCCAGCAGTCCCACAGGACTAGCGGGAGGGAACCGAGCCTACGAGCAGTACTTC. Translated, it gives CASSPTGLAGGNRAYEQYF.

This clone came up a few times. This chain joins TRBV7-9 and TRBJ1-1; D is possibly TRBD1 (5 bases). CDR1 is SEHNR, CDR2 FQNEAQ, per germline (reference sequence). Trimming pared 0 bases from V and 0 bases from J, leaving 14 bases between. The CDR3 extends over 17 amino acids. The CDR3 reads CASSLAVGGILNTEAFF. CDR3 nucleotides: TGTGCCAGCAGCTTAGCTGTGGGGGGGATACTGAACACTGAAGCTTTCTTT.

V and J are TRBV13 and TRBJ2-1; 8 nucleotides align to TRBD1. The CDR3 is made up of 13 amino acids. V lost 4 bases and J lost 4; bases outside the gene matches: 0. The germline V gene encodes CDR1 PRHDT and CDR2 FYEKMQ (reference sequence). The DNA for the CDR3 is TGTGCCAGCAGCTGGACAGGGTACAATGAGCAGTTCTTC. This gives the protein CASSWTGYNEQFF.

This chain joins TRBV6-5 and TRBJ2-3; 10 nucleotides align to TRBD2. V trimming: 6 bases; J trimming: 3 bases; junction bases outside the gene matches: 6. CDR3 length: 15 amino acids. Germline values: CDR1 MNHEY, CDR2 SVGAGI. CDR3 protein: CASRGWTSGTDTQYF. The CDR3 bases are TGTGCCAGCAGAGGGTGGACTAGCGGAACAGATACGCAGTATTTT.

V usage is TRBV27 and J usage is TRBJ2-6, with D possibly matching TRBD2 (6 bases). Germline V CDR1 and CDR2: MNHEY, SMNVEV (reference sequence). V lost 5 bases and J 2 bases, leaving 19 bases between the germline ends. The CDR3 length is 18 residues. This chain's CDR3 is CASSTTGLLLAGANVLTF. In DNA, the CDR3 is TGTGCCAGCAGTACGACGGGACTTCTCCTCGCTGGGGCCAACGTCCTGACTTTC.

J is TRBJ2-1 and V is TRBV9; no clear D. Germline lookup yields CDR1 SGDLS and CDR2 YYNGEE. CDR3 length: 14 residues. Trimming left V 2 bases short and J 5 bases short, with 11 bases between. The CDR3: CASSVMVEDNEQFF. The DNA of the CDR3 is TGTGCCAGCAGCGTTATGGTTGAGGACAATGAGCAGTTCTTC.

The rearrangement joins TRBV4-2 to TRBJ2-5; a possible D gene is TRBD2 (5 bases). Germline CDR1 reads LGHNA; CDR2 reads YNFKEQ. CDR3 length: 15 residues. V lost 4 bases and J lost 1, with 13 bases in between. The CDR3 spells CASSPTGISQETQYF. CDR3 bases: TGTGCCAGCAGCCCAACGGGGATTTCCCAAGAGACCCAGTACTTC.

The rearrangement uses TRBV18 and TRBJ1-1, with 7 positions matching TRBD1. V was clipped by 8 bases and J by 2 bases; unmatched bases: 8. Germline lookup yields CDR1 KGHSH and CDR2 LQKENI. CDR3 length equals 14 residues. CDR3 DNA: TGTGCCAGCCGACCGGGACAGACAAACACTGAAGCTTTCTTT. This gives the protein CASRPGQTNTEAFF.

Comments on this clone: One junction end does not reproduce the germline sequence, and a read error may be involved. This rearrangement joins TRBV7-7 to TRBJ2-1; TRBD2 agrees at 7 bases. Germline assignment: CDR1 SSHAT and CDR2 FNYEAQ (reference sequence). The length of the CDR3 is 14 residues. CDR3 amino acids: CASSLGGVYNEQFF. CDR3 bases: TGTGCTAGCAGCCTGGGGGGGGTGTACAATGAGCAGTTCTTC.

The sample holds one count of this clone. This chain joins TRBV6-6 and TRBJ2-1; maybe TRBD2 (6 bases). Germline loops: CDR1 MNHNY, CDR2 SVGAGI (reference sequence). The CDR3 is made up of 15 amino acids. Trimming removed 7 bases at V and 10 bases at J, with 23 bases between. Here the CDR3 DNA reads TGTGCCAGCACCAAAGGGGACTCGCGGCTGGCGGAGCAGTTCTTC. Residues: CASTKGDSRLAEQFF.

This clone was found once. This chain uses TRBV2 with TRBJ2-4; weak D call: TRBD2 (5 bases). The V end lost 6 bases, the J end lost 1 base, and 16 bases lay between the germline ends. From germline, CDR1 is SNHLY and CDR2 FYNNEI. The CDR3 is made up of 16 amino acids. DNA of the CDR3: TGTGCCAGCAGCGTTTCCCGGGAAAGGGCCAAAAACATTCAGTACTTC. Translated: CASSVSRERAKNIQYF.

The J gene is TRBJ2-2, the V gene TRBV9; 12 nucleotides agree with TRBD1. Per germline, CDR1 SGDLS and CDR2 YYNGEE. This CDR3 is built from 17 residues. With V trimmed by 0 bases and J by 4 bases, 4 bases remained unmatched. The CDR3 is CASSVDGTGGGTGELFF. CDR3 sequence (DNA): TGTGCCAGCAGCGTAGACGGGACAGGGGGCGGCACCGGGGAGCTGTTTTTT.

The rearrangement links TRBV5-1 to TRBJ2-7; 11 nucleotides match TRBD2. Losses at the gene ends were 1 base for V and 4 bases for J; bases not matched to a gene: 4. CDR3 length: 15 residues. Per the germline V gene, CDR1 is SGHRS and CDR2 is YFSETQ. The CDR3 DNA is TGCGCCAGCAGCTTGTCTAGCGGGGGGCTTTACGAGCAGTACGTC. Its translation is CASSLSSGGLYEQYV.